One and the same sample provided the 27 T cell receptor beta chains below, sequenced in a study of cytomegalovirus exposure and HLA in healthy donors. PCR primers comprised 60 Vbeta and 13 Jbeta primers. The protocol was immunoSEQ multiplex PCR, while the TCRdb copy is restricted to in-frame clones and leaves out a portion. The repertoire holds about 150,000 clones, around 79% seen once, with roughly 2.8% in the top ten. The sequencing input was PBMCs. The receptors shown here come from a man between 18 and 35 years old in good health and CMV-seronegative.

The chain uses TRBV5-4 and TRBJ1-1; weak D call: TRBD1 (5 bases). V lost 5 bases and J lost 2, with 10 bases in between. Germline-derived CDR1 and CDR2 are SGHNT and YYREEE (reference sequence). This CDR3 is built from 13 residues. The CDR3 nucleotides are TGTGCCAGCAGTTATGACAGTAACACTGAAGCTTTCTTT. This translates into CASSYDSNTEAFF.

The gene calls are TRBV10-3 and TRBJ1-2, with TRBD1 identical over 7 bases. The junction had 5 bases not matched to a gene; V was cut back by 3 bases and J by 4 bases. This CDR3 comprises 14 residues. Germline loops: CDR1 ENHRY, CDR2 SYGVKD. The CDR3 protein is CAISEEGAFYGYTF. The CDR3, as DNA: TGTGCCATCAGTGAAGAGGGGGCTTTCTATGGCTACACCTTC.

This chain links TRBV5-1 with TRBJ1-1; no clear D. The length of the CDR3 is 14 residues. Trimming pared 3 bases from V and 3 bases from J, leaving 12 bases between. Germline CDR1 reads SGHRS; CDR2 reads YFSETQ. The CDR3 coding sequence is TGCGCCAGCAGCTACTCCCCCGGGGACACTGAAGCTTTCTTT. This gives the protein CASSYSPGDTEAFF. The full variable domain, with the rest looked up from reference TRBV5-1 and TRBJ1-1, is KAGVTQTPRYLIKTRGQQVTLSCSPISGHRSVSWYQQTPGQGLQFLFEYFSETQRNKGNFPGRFSGRQFSNSRSEMNVSTLELGDSALYLCASSYSPGDTEAFFGQGTRLTVV.

The chain couples TRBV4-1 to TRBJ1-1; D call uncertain. There are 13 residues in the CDR3. The germline V gene encodes CDR1 MGHRA and CDR2 YSYEKL. Between the trimmed V and J ends, which lost 1 base and 8 bases, there was a span of 11 bases. The CDR3 sequence is CASSQVTRKEAFF. The CDR3 DNA is TGCGCCAGCAGCCAAGTCACGAGGAAGGAAGCTTTCTTT.

The chain joins TRBV29-1 to TRBJ1-1, with TRBD1 identical over 8 bases. The germline CDR1 and CDR2 sequences are SQVTM and ANQGSEA. Losses at the gene ends were 4 bases for V and 4 bases for J; bases not matched to a gene: 5. The CDR3 consists of 13 residues. Here the CDR3 DNA reads TGCAGCGTTGTAGACAGGGGAATCACTGAAGCTTTCTTT. Amino acid sequence: CSVVDRGITEAFF.

This sequence joins TRBV28 and TRBJ1-2; D possibly corresponds to TRBD1 (6 bases). CDR3 length: 13 amino acids. V was shortened by 5 bases and J by 4 bases, with 11 bases between the two germline ends. From germline, CDR1 is MDHEN and CDR2 SYDVKM. For the CDR3, the DNA is TGTGCCAGCAGTCGACAGGACCTCTATGGCTACACCTTC. Translated: CASSRQDLYGYTF.

A few counts support this clone. The rearrangement uses TRBV6-1 and TRBJ1-5; unclear D gene. This CDR3 contains 14 residues. Trimming stripped 1 base from V and 3 bases from J, with 7 bases between. Germline assignment: CDR1 MNHNS and CDR2 SASEGT. CDR3 nucleotides: TGTGCCAGCAGTGAAGTAACAAACAATCAGCCCCAGCATTTT. Its translation is CASSEVTNNQPQHF.

This clone was recorded once. The V call is TRBV4-1, the J call TRBJ2-3; D unresolved. Between the trimmed V and J ends, which lost 3 bases and 0 bases, there was a span of 13 bases. From germline, CDR1 is MGHRA and CDR2 YSYEKL. The CDR3 covers 16 residues. The DNA for the CDR3 is TGCGCCAGCAGCCAGAAGAGTGCGCTTAGCACAGATACGCAGTATTTT. This translates into CASSQKSALSTDTQYF.

The chain has TRBV7-9 and TRBJ2-7, with D possibly TRBD2 on 5 matching bases. In germline, CDR1 is SEHNR, CDR2 FQNEAQ (reference sequence). The germline V and J ends were trimmed by 5 bases and 3 bases, with 17 bases remaining between them. This CDR3 has 15 residues. The CDR3 region is CASSPPVGENYEQYF. CDR3 DNA: TGTGCCAGCAGCCCCCCAGTGGGAGAGAACTACGAGCAGTACTTC.

The chain has TRBV28 and TRBJ1-5, with 8 bases that match TRBD1. Germline V gives CDR1 MDHEN, CDR2 SYDVKM. The V segment lost 2 bases and the J segment 2 bases; nucleotides outside the gene matches: 2. There are 15 residues in the CDR3. CDR3 region: CASSLHRGGNQPQHF. CDR3 DNA sequence: TGTGCCAGCAGTTTACACAGGGGGGGCAATCAGCCCCAGCATTTT.

V usage is TRBV4-1 and J usage is TRBJ2-1, with 10 bases aligning to TRBD2. J gave up 4 bases and V 4 bases, and 22 bases lay outside the gene matches. In germline, CDR1 is MGHRA, CDR2 YSYEKL. This CDR3 comprises 21 residues. The CDR3 DNA reads TGCGCCAGCAGCCGCGCCCGGGACAGGTCGCTTTTAGCGGGGGGATACAATGAGCAGTTCTTC. Its protein product is CASSRARDRSLLAGGYNEQFF.

The chain employs TRBV11-3 and TRBJ2-3, with a tentative D call TRBD2 (5 bases). Germline CDR1 is SGHNT and CDR2 is YENEEA. Trimming pared 3 bases from V and 0 bases from J, leaving 10 bases between. The CDR3 is 15 residues long. The CDR3 DNA follows: TGTGCCAGCAGCTTTCAAGGACTGAGCACAGATACGCAGTATTTT. Translating gives CASSFQGLSTDTQYF.

The genes are TRBV19 and TRBJ1-2; 7 nucleotides line up with TRBD1. J gave up 7 bases and V 5 bases, and 16 bases lay outside the gene matches. In germline, CDR1 is LNHDA, CDR2 SQIVND (reference sequence). This CDR3 is built from 16 residues. The CDR3 coding sequence is TGTGCCAGTAGTTATCCCAGGGGGACCGTGAGCGGTGGCTACACCTTC. Amino acid sequence: CASSYPRGTVSGGYTF.

The chain is built from TRBV2 and TRBJ1-1, with TRBD1 matching over 10 bases. CDR1 and CDR2 (germline): SNHLY, FYNNEI. Trimming removed 8 bases from V and 4 bases from J; junction bases left unmatched: 10. The CDR3 consists of 15 residues. The CDR3 spells CASFRDRGEFTEAFF. The CDR3 DNA follows: TGTGCCAGCTTTAGGGACAGGGGCGAGTTCACTGAAGCTTTCTTT.

V is TRBV15 and J is TRBJ2-2, with 7 bases aligning to TRBD1. Germline trimming cut 1 base from V and 5 bases from J; bases unmatched to any gene: 13. Germline V gene sequence: CDR1 LNHNV, CDR2 YYDKDF (reference sequence). The CDR3 consists of 18 residues. CDR3 sequence: CATSRVSGQKAGTGELFF. CDR3 bases: TGTGCCACCAGCAGAGTTTCGGGACAGAAAGCAGGTACCGGGGAGCTGTTTTTT.

This chain links TRBV7-2 with TRBJ1-2; a possible D gene is TRBD1 (5 bases). Germline-derived CDR1 and CDR2 are SGHTA and FQGNSA. This CDR3 has 14 amino acids. V lost 1 base and J 8 bases, leaving 14 bases between the germline ends. This CDR3 is CASSLGQTSAGYTF. DNA of the CDR3: TGTGCCAGCAGCTTAGGACAGACGTCTGCAGGCTACACCTTC.

This clone was detected only once. The V gene is TRBV7-2, the J gene TRBJ2-1; 8 positions agree with TRBD2. This CDR3 comprises 18 residues. Germline V gene data show CDR1 as SGHTA and CDR2 as FQGNSA. V dropped 2 bases and J dropped 0; count of bases not matched to a gene: 9. The CDR3 sequence: CASSLPTSGRSSYNEQFF. The CDR3 region has the DNA TGTGCCAGCAGCTTACCCACTAGCGGACGGAGCTCCTACAATGAGCAGTTCTTC.

This clone was detected only a few times. This chain links TRBV19 with TRBJ1-6; D is ambiguous. CDR3 length: 12 residues. Trimming pared 6 bases from V and 8 bases from J, leaving 8 bases between. The germline V gene has CDR1 LNHDA and CDR2 SQIVND (reference sequence). The CDR3 is CASRSRDSPLHF. As DNA, the CDR3 is TGTGCCAGTAGGAGCCGGGATTCACCCCTCCACTTT.

The chain has TRBV6-1 and TRBJ2-3; maybe TRBD1 (5 bases). Germline CDR1 MNHNS, CDR2 SASEGT. The CDR3 length is 14 residues. Trimming shortened V by 4 bases and J by 5 bases, and 13 bases separated the two germline ends. CDR3 sequence reads: CASSVEGAGDTQYF. The CDR3 nucleotides are TGTGCCAGCAGTGTCGAAGGGGCCGGAGATACGCAGTATTTT.

This sequence joins TRBV5-1 and TRBJ1-1; D is unclear. V was shortened by 0 bases and J by 5 bases, with 11 bases between the two germline ends. The CDR3 is 14 amino acids. Germline CDR1 and CDR2: SGHRS and YFSETQ. CDR3 sequence (DNA): TGCGCCAGCAGCTTGGGGGTGGGCCCTACTGAAGCTTTCTTT. Protein sequence: CASSLGVGPTEAFF. Variable domain in full (rest from reference TRBV5-1 and TRBJ1-1): KAGVTQTPRYLIKTRGQQVTLSCSPISGHRSVSWYQQTPGQGLQFLFEYFSETQRNKGNFPGRFSGRQFSNSRSEMNVSTLELGDSALYLCASSLGVGPTEAFFGQGTRLTVV.

The rearrangement joins TRBV6-5 to TRBJ1-5, with D hard to call. CDR1 is MNHEY and CDR2 is SVGAGI in the germline V gene. This CDR3 comprises 13 residues. With 8 bases removed from V and 0 bases from J, the gap between germline ends came to 8 bases. The CDR3 sequence: CASRKSSNQPQHF. The CDR3 DNA is TGTGCCAGCCGCAAGAGTAGCAATCAGCCCCAGCATTTT.

Only a few counts were recorded for this clone. The chain employs TRBV19 and TRBJ1-2, with D possibly TRBD1 on 6 matching bases. Germline V gives CDR1 LNHDA, CDR2 SQIVND (reference sequence). Trimming left V 3 bases short and J 5 bases short, with 16 bases between. The CDR3 has 15 residues. The CDR3 spells CASSISVSGAYGYTF. The CDR3 DNA is TGTGCCAGTAGTATCTCGGTCTCAGGGGCTTATGGCTACACCTTC.

The CDR3 coding sequence is TGCAGCGTTGAAGTGGCAGGGTACGAGCAGTACTTC. Its translation is CSVEVAGYEQYF. The chain employs TRBV29-1 and TRBJ2-7, with D perhaps TRBD1 (5 bases). CDR1 and CDR2 (germline): SQVTM, ANQGSEA. V was trimmed by 1 base and J by 4 bases, leaving 8 bases between them. This CDR3 region has 12 residues.

The CDR3 spells CASSHDEGVYNEQFF. The CDR3 DNA sequence: TGTGCCAGCAGCCATGACGAGGGTGTTTACAATGAGCAGTTCTTC. The chain uses TRBV4-2 and TRBJ2-1; a possible D gene is TRBD2 (5 bases). In germline, CDR1 is LGHNA, CDR2 YNFKEQ. This CDR3 is 15 amino acids long. The germline V and J ends were trimmed by 3 bases and 4 bases, with 13 bases remaining between them.

V usage is TRBV5-5 and J usage is TRBJ1-1, with D uncertain. The germline gives CDR1 SGHKS, CDR2 YYEKEE (reference sequence). Trimming took off 5 bases at V and 7 bases at J, with 15 bases between the two ends. The CDR3 has 13 residues. CDR3 DNA sequence: TGTGCCAGCAGACCTGGAGGACGGGATGAAGCTTTCTTT. Translating it yields CASRPGGRDEAFF.

With regard to this clone: The sample contains more than one DNA sequence encoding this CDR3. V usage is TRBV27 and J usage is TRBJ1-1; tentatively, D is TRBD1 (6 bases). Trimming took 6 bases from V and 7 from J, leaving 12 bases between them. Germline assignment: CDR1 MNHEY and CDR2 SMNVEV (reference sequence). The CDR3 runs 12 residues. In DNA form, the CDR3 reads TGTGCCAGCAGCTACACAGGGAGTGAAGCTTTCTTT. As protein: CASSYTGSEAFF.

Of note for this clone: The germline gene is not matched at one end of the junction; a read error may be the cause. The chain carries TRBV11-3 and TRBJ2-5; TRBD2 matches at 11 bases. The CDR3 contains 14 residues. The germline V gene has CDR1 SGHNT and CDR2 YENEEA. In DNA, the CDR3 is TGTGCCAGCAACTTAGGACTAGCGGGAGAGACCCAGTACTTC. The encoded protein is CASNLGLAGETQYF.